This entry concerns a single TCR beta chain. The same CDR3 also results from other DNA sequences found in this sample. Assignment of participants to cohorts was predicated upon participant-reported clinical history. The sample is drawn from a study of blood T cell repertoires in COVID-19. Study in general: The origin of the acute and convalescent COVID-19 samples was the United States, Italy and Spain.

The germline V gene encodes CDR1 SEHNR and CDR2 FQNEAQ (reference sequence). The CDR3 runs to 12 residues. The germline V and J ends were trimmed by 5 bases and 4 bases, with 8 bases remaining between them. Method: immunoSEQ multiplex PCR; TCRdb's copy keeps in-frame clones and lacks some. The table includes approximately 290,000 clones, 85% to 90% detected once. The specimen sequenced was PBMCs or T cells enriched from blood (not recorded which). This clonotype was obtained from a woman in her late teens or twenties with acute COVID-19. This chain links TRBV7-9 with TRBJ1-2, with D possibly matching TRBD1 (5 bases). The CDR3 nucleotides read TGTGCCAGCAGCGGGAGGGGCTATGGCTACACCTTC. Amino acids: CASSGRGYGYTF.